These 25 T cell receptor beta chains were sequenced from one sample in a study of blood T cell repertoires in COVID-19. This table comes from immunoSEQ multiplex PCR, and its TCRdb copy is limited to in-frame clones, with some not included. The table shows some 140,000 clones, with 79% occurring only once. The sample was peripheral blood. These receptors were obtained from a man in his sixties with acute or convalescent COVID-19.

The chain couples TRBV7-2 to TRBJ1-3; 7 positions agree with TRBD1. Germline-derived CDR1 and CDR2 are SGHTA and FQGNSA. V was pared by 5 bases and J by 2 bases, with 0 bases of the junction left unmatched. The CDR3 extends over 13 amino acids. For the CDR3, the DNA is TGTGCCAGCAGCGACAGGGCTGGAAACACCATATATTTT. It yields the protein CASSDRAGNTIYF.

This clone has a single count. This rearrangement joins TRBV9 to TRBJ2-2, with TRBD2 identical over 10 bases. V trimming: 0 bases; J trimming: 6 bases; junction bases outside the gene matches: 5. Per the germline V gene, CDR1 is SGDLS and CDR2 is YYNGEE. The CDR3 runs 16 residues. DNA of the CDR3: TGTGCCAGCAGCGTAGGGGCTAGCGGGAGTGCCGGGGAGCTGTTTTTT. As protein: CASSVGASGSAGELFF.

This chain joins TRBV10-3 and TRBJ1-1; D uncertain. This CDR3 has 11 residues. V was trimmed by 2 bases and J by 5 bases, leaving 3 bases between them. Per the germline V gene, CDR1 is ENHRY and CDR2 is SYGVKD. The CDR3 nucleotides read TGTGCCATCAGTGAGCGGACTGAAGCTTTCTTT. Protein: CAISERTEAFF.

CDR3 loop: CASESARGSNQPQHF. For the CDR3, the DNA is TGTGCCAGCGAGTCGGCCAGGGGGAGCAATCAGCCCCAGCATTTT. J is TRBJ1-5 and V is TRBV6-6; TRBD1 matches 7 bases. The germline CDR1 and CDR2 sequences are MNHNY and SVGAGI (reference sequence). The ends lost 8 bases at V and 1 base at J; junction bases unmatched: 8. The CDR3 spans 15 residues.

The count of this clone is one. The chain recombines TRBV10-3 with TRBJ1-3, with D unresolved. V was cut by 4 bases and J by 2 bases, with 9 bases left in between. The germline V gene encodes CDR1 ENHRY and CDR2 SYGVKD. The CDR3 spans 14 residues. CDR3 sequence (DNA): TGTGCCATCAGTGGGACGGGAGCTGGAAACACCATATATTTT. It codes for CAISGTGAGNTIYF.

The chain links TRBV6-5 to TRBJ2-7; the D is unclear. Trimming left V 6 bases short and J 1 base short, with 10 bases between. The germline CDR1 and CDR2 sequences are MNHEY and SVGAGI. The CDR3 length is 13 residues. The DNA of the CDR3 is TGTGCCAGCAGCCCGGGTTTGTCCTACGAGCAGTACTTC. Amino acids: CASSPGLSYEQYF.

V usage is TRBV7-3 and J usage is TRBJ2-3, with D perhaps TRBD2 (6 bases). The CDR3 runs 13 residues. Germline V gene lookup returns CDR1 SGHTA and CDR2 FQGTGA. Deletions cut 5 bases from V and 7 bases from J, with 13 bases between. In DNA form, the CDR3 reads TGTGCCAGCAGCGCAACGGGGGTGTATACGCAGTATTTT. It encodes CASSATGVYTQYF.

The J gene is TRBJ2-7, the V gene TRBV3-1 (or the pseudogene TRBV3-2), with D maybe TRBD1 (5 bases). V lost 0 bases and J 12 bases, leaving 12 bases between the germline ends. The germline CDR1 and CDR2 sequences are LGHDT and YNNKEL (reference sequence). This CDR3 is 12 amino acids long. In DNA form, the CDR3 reads TGTGCCAGCAGCCAAGATAGTTGGACAAGGTACTTC. Protein product: CASSQDSWTRYF.

This chain connects TRBV2 to TRBJ1-4; the match to TRBD1 covers 11 bases. CDR1 is SNHLY and CDR2 is FYNNEI in the germline V gene. Unmatched junction bases numbered 4, after V lost 8 bases and J lost 8 bases. This CDR3 region has 13 residues. The chain's CDR3 is CASFRDRGEKLFF. The CDR3 DNA reads as TGTGCCAGCTTCCGGGACAGGGGGGAAAAACTGTTTTTT.

The gene calls are TRBV5-8 and TRBJ2-2, with TRBD1 identical over 8 bases. The CDR3 extends over 15 amino acids. From germline, CDR1 is SGHTS and CDR2 YDEGEE. V shed 7 bases and J 4 bases; nucleotides not matched to a gene: 9. CDR3 residues: CASHTDRAPTGELFF. The DNA for the CDR3 is TGTGCCAGCCACACGGACAGGGCACCCACCGGGGAGCTGTTTTTT.

The chain links TRBV27 to TRBJ2-1, with D possibly being TRBD1 (6 bases). Trimming left V 6 bases short and J 4 bases short, with 10 bases between. The CDR3 spans 13 residues. Germline assignment: CDR1 MNHEY and CDR2 SMNVEV (reference sequence). Here the CDR3 reads CASSSGQYNEQFF. The CDR3 bases are TGTGCCAGCAGCTCCGGACAGTACAATGAGCAGTTCTTC.

The rearrangement links TRBV6-5 to TRBJ1-2, with 9 positions matching TRBD1. The CDR3 runs to 15 residues. The germline V gene encodes CDR1 MNHEY and CDR2 SVGAGI. The V and J ends lost 2 bases and 4 bases, in that order; junction bases with no gene match: 5. The CDR3 sequence: CASSYTRTGVYGYTF. CDR3 DNA: TGTGCCAGCAGTTACACCCGGACAGGGGTCTATGGCTACACCTTC.

The rearrangement uses TRBV19 and TRBJ2-1; possible D gene TRBD2, 7 bases. This CDR3 is built from 14 residues. The germline CDR1 and CDR2 sequences are LNHDA and SQIVND (reference sequence). The V and J ends lost 8 bases and 5 bases respectively, with 16 bases between them. CDR3 bases: TGTGCCAGTGGGGGGGGCAATTCGGACAATGAGCAGTTCTTC. This translates into CASGGGNSDNEQFF.

In this sample, this clone turned up once. J is TRBJ1-1 and V is TRBV5-1; no firm D call. This CDR3 has 16 amino acids. Germline CDR1 SGHRS, CDR2 YFSETQ. Trimming took off 0 bases at V and 1 base at J, with 13 bases between the two ends. CDR3 sequence: CASSLEAAGRNTEAFF. CDR3 sequence (DNA): TGCGCCAGCAGCTTGGAGGCAGCGGGAAGGAACACTGAAGCTTTCTTT.

This rearrangement joins TRBV5-1 to TRBJ1-2; D is undetermined. Trimming cost V 0 bases and J 4 bases, with 10 bases left between them. CDR1 is SGHRS, CDR2 YFSETQ, per germline. The CDR3 sequence is 14 residues long. This chain's CDR3 is CASSLESGSYGYTF. In DNA, the CDR3 is TGCGCCAGCAGCTTGGAGTCCGGGAGCTATGGCTACACCTTC.

The chain combines TRBV19 with TRBJ1-1; 12 bases match TRBD1. Germline CDR1 LNHDA, CDR2 SQIVND (reference sequence). The CDR3 length is 16 residues. V gave up 5 bases and J gave up 3 bases; unmatched junction bases: 7. CDR3 residues: CASSSPGQGAYTEAFF. In nucleotides, the CDR3 is TGTGCCAGTAGTTCCCCGGGACAGGGGGCTTACACTGAAGCTTTCTTT. The full variable domain, completed using reference TRBV19 and TRBJ1-1, is DGGITQSPKYLFRKEGQNVTLSCEQNLNHDAMYWYRQDPGQGLRLIYYSQIVNDFQKGDIAEGYSVSREKKESFPLTVTSAQKNPTAFYLCASSSPGQGAYTEAFFGQGTRLTVV.

This chain joins TRBV28 and TRBJ2-1; no firm D call. CDR1 and CDR2 from the germline V gene are MDHEN and SYDVKM. V was cut by 3 bases and J by 5 bases, with 11 bases left in between. The CDR3 totals 14 residues. CDR3 nucleotides: TGTGCCAGCAGTTTGCAGCGACCTAACAATGAGCAGTTCTTC. This codes for CASSLQRPNNEQFF.

The V gene is TRBV11-2, the J gene TRBJ2-3; D not resolved. Trimming took off 8 bases at V and 2 bases at J, with 11 bases between the two ends. Germline CDR1 reads SGHAT; CDR2 reads FQNNGV. There are 13 residues in the CDR3. Here the CDR3 reads CASGTSFTDTQYF. CDR3 bases: TGTGCCAGCGGCACCAGTTTCACAGATACGCAGTATTTT.

A single count supports this clone. The rearrangement uses TRBV3-1 (or the pseudogene TRBV3-2) and TRBJ2-1; D possibly corresponds to TRBD2 (6 bases). The V gene lost 4 bases and the J gene lost 10 bases, with 8 bases spanning the gap. The CDR3 length is 11 residues. Germline V gene lookup returns CDR1 LGHDT and CDR2 YNNKEL (reference sequence). CDR3: CASSPRGEQFF. The CDR3, as DNA: TGTGCCAGCAGCCCCCGGGGGGAGCAGTTCTTC.

The rearrangement uses TRBV19 and TRBJ1-1; D is unclear. Trimming took off 1 base at V and 3 bases at J, with 6 bases between the two ends. CDR1 is LNHDA and CDR2 is SQIVND in the germline V gene (reference sequence). The CDR3 sequence is 13 residues long. The CDR3 coding sequence is TGTGCCAGTAGTATAGGCGGGGACACTGAAGCTTTCTTT. Protein sequence: CASSIGGDTEAFF.

The rearrangement links TRBV18 to TRBJ2-3; perhaps TRBD2 as D (5 bases). This CDR3 contains 12 residues. CDR1 and CDR2 (germline): KGHSH, LQKENI. With 5 bases removed from V and 5 bases from J, the gap between germline ends came to 8 bases. For the CDR3, the DNA is TGTGCCAGCTCAGGACGGGGAGATACGCAGTATTTT. This sequence encodes CASSGRGDTQYF.

CDR3 sequence: CASSLAAGMNTEAFF. As DNA, the CDR3 is TGCGCCAGCAGCTTGGCCGCGGGAATGAACACTGAAGCTTTCTTT. The V and J genes are TRBV5-1 and TRBJ1-1; unclear D gene. The germline V and J ends were trimmed by 0 bases and 0 bases, with 9 bases remaining between them. This CDR3 spans 15 amino acids. The germline V gene has CDR1 SGHRS and CDR2 YFSETQ.

This chain joins TRBV7-8 and TRBJ1-5; tentatively, D is TRBD1 (6 bases). V lost 5 bases, J lost 6 bases, and 17 bases lay in between. CDR1 SGHVS and CDR2 FQNEAQ come from the germline V gene. This CDR3 has 15 amino acids. The CDR3 nucleotides read TGTGCCAGCAGCGTACTACGGGGGGCGGGTCAGCCCCAGCATTTT. Protein product: CASSVLRGAGQPQHF.

V and J are TRBV7-2 and TRBJ1-2; D perhaps matches TRBD1 (5 bases). This CDR3 is 16 amino acids long. V was trimmed by 5 bases and J by 1 base, leaving 17 bases between them. Germline lookup yields CDR1 SGHTA and CDR2 FQGNSA. CDR3 protein: CASSPRRGADNYGYTF. In DNA form, the CDR3 reads TGTGCCAGCAGCCCTAGGCGTGGGGCAGATAACTATGGCTACACCTTC.

This chain joins TRBV2 and TRBJ2-3; 9 bases agree with TRBD1. V was clipped by 3 bases and J by 6 bases; unmatched bases: 7. The germline V gene has CDR1 SNHLY and CDR2 FYNNEI. The CDR3 length is 15 residues. In nucleotides, the CDR3 is TGTGCCAGCAGTGAGTCCGGGACAGGGCAGGATACGCAGTATTTT. Translating gives CASSESGTGQDTQYF. The entire variable domain, with the rest obtained from reference TRBV2 and TRBJ2-3, is as follows: EPEVTQTPSHQVTQMGQEVILRCVPISNHLYFYWYRQILGQKVEFLVSFYNNEISEKSEIFDDQFSVERPDGSNFTLKIRSTKLEDSAMYFCASSESGTGQDTQYFGPGTRLTVL.